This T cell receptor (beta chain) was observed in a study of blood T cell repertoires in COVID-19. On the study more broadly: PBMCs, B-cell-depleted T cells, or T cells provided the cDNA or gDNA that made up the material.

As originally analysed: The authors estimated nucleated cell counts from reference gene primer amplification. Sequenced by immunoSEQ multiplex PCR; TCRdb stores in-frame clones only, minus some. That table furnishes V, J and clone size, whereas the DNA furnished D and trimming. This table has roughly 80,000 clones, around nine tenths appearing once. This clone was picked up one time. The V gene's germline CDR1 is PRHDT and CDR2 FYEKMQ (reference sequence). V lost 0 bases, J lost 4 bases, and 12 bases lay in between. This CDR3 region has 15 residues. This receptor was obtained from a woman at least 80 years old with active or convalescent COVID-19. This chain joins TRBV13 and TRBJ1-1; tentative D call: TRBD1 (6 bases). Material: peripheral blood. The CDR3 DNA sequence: TGTGCCAGCAGCTTAGGTGGGGGCCTGCTCACTGAAGCTTTCTTT. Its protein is CASSLGGGLLTEAFF.